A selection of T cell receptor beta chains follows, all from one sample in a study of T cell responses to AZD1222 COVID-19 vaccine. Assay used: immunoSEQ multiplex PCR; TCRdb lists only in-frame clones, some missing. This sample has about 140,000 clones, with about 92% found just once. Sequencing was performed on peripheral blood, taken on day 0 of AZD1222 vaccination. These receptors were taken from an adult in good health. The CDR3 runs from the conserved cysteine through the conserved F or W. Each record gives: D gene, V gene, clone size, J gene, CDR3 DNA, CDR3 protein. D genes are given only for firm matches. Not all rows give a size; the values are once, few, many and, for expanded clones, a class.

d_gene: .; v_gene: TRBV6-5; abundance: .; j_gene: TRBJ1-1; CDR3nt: TGTGCCAGCAGTTACTCGAGTTCGGGTAACACTGAAGCTTTCTTT; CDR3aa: CASSYSSSGNTEAFF
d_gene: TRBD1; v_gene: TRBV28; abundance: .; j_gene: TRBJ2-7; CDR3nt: TGTGCCAGCAGACCCGGACAGGTCGTCTACGAGCAGTACTTC; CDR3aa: CASRPGQVVYEQYF
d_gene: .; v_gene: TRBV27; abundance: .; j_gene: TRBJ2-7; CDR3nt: TGTGCCAGCAGCCCATGGGACTTAACCTACGAGCAGTACTTC; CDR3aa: CASSPWDLTYEQYF
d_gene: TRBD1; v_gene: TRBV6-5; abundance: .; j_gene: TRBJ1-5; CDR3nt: TGTGCCAGCAGTTACGATGGACAGGGGTATCAGCCCCAGCATTTT; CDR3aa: CASSYDGQGYQPQHF
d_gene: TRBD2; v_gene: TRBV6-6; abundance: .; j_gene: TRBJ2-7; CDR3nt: TGTGCCAGCAGTAGATTAGGACTAGCGGGAGGACGCTCCTACGAGCAGTACTTC; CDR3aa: CASSRLGLAGGRSYEQYF
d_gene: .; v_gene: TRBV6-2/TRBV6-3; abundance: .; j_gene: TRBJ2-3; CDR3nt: TGTGCCAGCAGTTACCTCGTTATCCCTACGCAGTATTTT; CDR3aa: CASSYLVIPTQYF
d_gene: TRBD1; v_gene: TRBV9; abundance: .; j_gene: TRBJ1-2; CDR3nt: TGTGCCAGCAGCGGCAGTCGTGGGACAGCAACTCTATATGGCTACACCTTC; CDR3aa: CASSGSRGTATLYGYTF
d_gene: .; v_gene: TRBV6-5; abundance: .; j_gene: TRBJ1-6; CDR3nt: TGTGCCAGCAGTTACGGATCGAATTCACCCCTCCACTTT; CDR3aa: CASSYGSNSPLHF
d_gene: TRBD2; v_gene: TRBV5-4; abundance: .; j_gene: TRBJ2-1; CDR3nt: TGTGCCAGCAGCTTAGCGGGAGGGCCGGACAATGAGCAGTTCTTC; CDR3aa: CASSLAGGPDNEQFF
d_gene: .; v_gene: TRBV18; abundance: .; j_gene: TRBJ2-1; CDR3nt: TGTGCCAGCTCACCACCGACTAGTTCGGGGGAGCAGTTCTTC; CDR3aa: CASSPPTSSGEQFF
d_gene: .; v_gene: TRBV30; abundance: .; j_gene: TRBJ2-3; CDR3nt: TGTGCCTGGAGTGTCTCCACTAGCAATACGCAGTATTTT; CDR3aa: CAWSVSTSNTQYF
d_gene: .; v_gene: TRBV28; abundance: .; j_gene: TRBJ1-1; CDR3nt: TGTGCCAGCAGTCCCCTTGTCCGGAACACTGAAGCTTTCTTT; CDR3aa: CASSPLVRNTEAFF
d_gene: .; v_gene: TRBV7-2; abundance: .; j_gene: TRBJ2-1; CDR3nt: TGTGCCAGCACCGGGGGACAGAGCTTCAATGAGCAGTTCTTC; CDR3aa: CASTGGQSFNEQFF
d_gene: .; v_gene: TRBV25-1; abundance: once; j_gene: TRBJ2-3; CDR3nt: TGTGCCAGCAGTGAATGGGGTACGCAGTATTTT; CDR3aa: CASSEWGTQYF
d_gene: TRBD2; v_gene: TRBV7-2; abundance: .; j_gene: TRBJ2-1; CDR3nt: TGTGCCAGCAGCCCCGGACTAGAAGAGCAGTTCTTC; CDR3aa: CASSPGLEEQFF
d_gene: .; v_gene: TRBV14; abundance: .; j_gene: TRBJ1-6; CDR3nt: TGTGCCAGCAGCCTGCGGGAAAATTCACCCCTCCACTTT; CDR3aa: CASSLRENSPLHF
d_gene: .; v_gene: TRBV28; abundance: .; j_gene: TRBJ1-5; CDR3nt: TGTGCCAGCAGCCCCCCACTACATTTT; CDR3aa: CASSPPLHF
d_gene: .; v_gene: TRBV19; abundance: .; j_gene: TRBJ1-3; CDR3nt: TGTGCCAGTAGTATCCTTTGGGCTGGAGACACCATATATTTT; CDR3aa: CASSILWAGDTIYF
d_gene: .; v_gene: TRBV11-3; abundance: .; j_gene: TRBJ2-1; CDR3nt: TGTGCCAGCAGCGAAGGGAGGGGACAAGAGTTCTTC; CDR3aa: CASSEGRGQEFF
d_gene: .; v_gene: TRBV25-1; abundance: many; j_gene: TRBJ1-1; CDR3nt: TGTGCCAGCAGTGGTTCCGTGATGGGGACCCTTGAAGCTTTCTTT; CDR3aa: CASSGSVMGTLEAFF
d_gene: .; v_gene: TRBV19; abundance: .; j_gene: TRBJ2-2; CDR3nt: TGTGCCAGTACCCCGAGCGGTGCCGCGAACACCGGGGAGCTGTTTTTT; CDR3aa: CASTPSGAANTGELFF
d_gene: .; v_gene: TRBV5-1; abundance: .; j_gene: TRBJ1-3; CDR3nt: TGCGCCAGCAGCTCAGGGTACCCCTCTGGAAACACCATATATTTT; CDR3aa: CASSSGYPSGNTIYF
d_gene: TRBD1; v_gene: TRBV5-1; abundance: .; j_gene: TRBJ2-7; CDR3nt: TGCGCCAGCAGCACTGGGACAGGGGGCATAAGTAGGGAGCAGTACTTC; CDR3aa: CASSTGTGGISREQYF
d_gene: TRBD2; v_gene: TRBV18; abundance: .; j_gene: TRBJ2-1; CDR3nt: TGTGCCAGCTCACCAACACTAGCGGGAGACAATGAGCAGTTCTTC; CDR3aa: CASSPTLAGDNEQFF
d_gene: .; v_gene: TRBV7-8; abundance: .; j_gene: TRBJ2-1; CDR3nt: TGTGCCAGCGCCGGGGGGCGGAGCTCCTACAATGAGCAGTTCTTC; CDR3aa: CASAGGRSSYNEQFF
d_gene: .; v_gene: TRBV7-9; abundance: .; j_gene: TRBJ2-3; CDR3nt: TGTGCCAGCAGCCCCTCCGGCACAGATACGCAGTATTTT; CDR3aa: CASSPSGTDTQYF
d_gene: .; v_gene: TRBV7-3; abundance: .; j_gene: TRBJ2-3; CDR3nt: TGTGCCAGCAGCTTAATTGGCGTGCAGGGAGGTATTGGCACAGATACGCAGTATTTT; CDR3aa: CASSLIGVQGGIGTDTQYF
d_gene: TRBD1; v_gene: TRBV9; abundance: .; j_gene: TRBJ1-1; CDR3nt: TGTGCCAGCAGCCCCGGGACAGGGGAAACTGAAGCTTTCTTT; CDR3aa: CASSPGTGETEAFF
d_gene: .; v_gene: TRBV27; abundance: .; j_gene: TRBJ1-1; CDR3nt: TGTGCCAGCAGTTTGTCCAGGGGCACTGAAGCTTTCTTT; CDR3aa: CASSLSRGTEAFF
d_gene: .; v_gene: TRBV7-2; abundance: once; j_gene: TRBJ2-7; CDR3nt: TGTGCCAGCAGCTTAGGACTATCCGACACCTACGAGCAGTACTTC; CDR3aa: CASSLGLSDTYEQYF
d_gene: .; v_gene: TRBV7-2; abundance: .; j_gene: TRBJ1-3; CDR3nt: TGTGCCAGCAGCTTAACGGGTATACTACGATCTGGAAACACCATATATTTT; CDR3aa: CASSLTGILRSGNTIYF
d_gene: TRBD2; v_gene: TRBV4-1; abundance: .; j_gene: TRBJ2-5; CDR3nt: TGCGCCAGCAGCCAAGATGTTCTGACTAGCGGTAAAGAGACCCAGTACTTC; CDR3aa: CASSQDVLTSGKETQYF
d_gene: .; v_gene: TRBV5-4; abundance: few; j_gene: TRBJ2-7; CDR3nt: TGTGCCAGCAGCTTTGGGGAGGGGGTTTACGAGCAGTACTTC; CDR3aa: CASSFGEGVYEQYF